This is a list of T cell receptor beta chains from one sample in a study of blood T cell repertoires in COVID-19. Profiled with immunoSEQ multiplex PCR; TCRdb holds only in-frame clones, not every one. The sample has approximately 120,000 clones, roughly 88% seen once. Sequenced: peripheral blood. All receptors come from a woman of 80 years or more with active or convalescent COVID-19. Both conserved end residues are part of each CDR3. Each record gives: clone size, D gene, V gene, J gene, CDR3 protein, CDR3 DNA. The D gene is left open where the match is weak. Part of the rows lack a size; the others show once, few, many or a class for expanded clones.

clone_size: -
d_call: TRBD1
v_call: TRBV27
j_call: TRBJ2-7
cdr3_aa: CASRYSLTGNTYEQYF
cdr3_nt: TGTGCCAGCCGATACTCGCTGACAGGGAACACCTACGAGCAGTACTTC

clone_size: -
d_call: TRBD1
v_call: TRBV19
j_call: TRBJ1-5
cdr3_aa: CASIQSSGDRVNSNQPQHF
cdr3_nt: TGTGCCAGTATACAATCGTCAGGGGACAGGGTTAATAGCAATCAGCCCCAGCATTTT

clone_size: -
d_call: TRBD2
v_call: TRBV3-1/TRBV3-2
j_call: TRBJ2-4
cdr3_aa: CASSQELGTSSKNIQYF
cdr3_nt: TGTGCCAGCAGCCAAGAGTTGGGGACTAGCAGCAAAAACATTCAGTACTTC

clone_size: once
d_call: -
v_call: TRBV29-1
j_call: TRBJ2-3
cdr3_aa: CSVVTRGGTDTQYF
cdr3_nt: TGCAGCGTCGTGACTAGAGGTGGCACAGATACGCAGTATTTT

clone_size: few
d_call: -
v_call: TRBV7-9
j_call: TRBJ1-2
cdr3_aa: CASSLEVAGGGAYGYTF
cdr3_nt: TGTGCCAGCAGCTTAGAAGTCGCCGGCGGCGGTGCCTATGGCTACACCTTC

clone_size: -
d_call: TRBD2
v_call: TRBV24-1
j_call: TRBJ2-1
cdr3_aa: CATSLTGLAGHNEQFF
cdr3_nt: TGTGCCACCAGCCTGACGGGACTAGCGGGCCACAATGAGCAGTTCTTC

clone_size: -
d_call: -
v_call: TRBV3-1/TRBV3-2
j_call: TRBJ2-5
cdr3_aa: CASSPPGLGLETQYF
cdr3_nt: TGTGCCAGCAGCCCCCCGGGACTGGGGCTGGAGACCCAGTACTTC

clone_size: -
d_call: TRBD1
v_call: TRBV5-1
j_call: TRBJ1-2
cdr3_aa: CASRWDRGNYGYTF
cdr3_nt: TGCGCCAGCAGATGGGACAGGGGAAACTATGGCTACACCTTC

clone_size: -
d_call: -
v_call: TRBV9
j_call: TRBJ1-3
cdr3_aa: CASSDRDSEYGNTIYF
cdr3_nt: TGTGCCAGCAGCGACCGGGACTCCGAGTATGGAAACACCATATATTTT

clone_size: many
d_call: -
v_call: TRBV3-1/TRBV3-2
j_call: TRBJ1-5
cdr3_aa: CASSQAAAGSNQPQHF
cdr3_nt: TGTGCCAGCAGCCAAGCGGCGGCGGGTAGCAATCAGCCCCAGCATTTT

clone_size: -
d_call: -
v_call: TRBV7-2
j_call: TRBJ1-4
cdr3_aa: CASSFLFGGLDEKLFF
cdr3_nt: TGTGCCAGCAGCTTTCTATTCGGGGGGCTTGATGAAAAACTGTTTTTT

clone_size: -
d_call: -
v_call: TRBV12-3/TRBV12-4
j_call: TRBJ1-2
cdr3_aa: CASSSIYGYTF
cdr3_nt: TGTGCCAGCAGTTCAATCTATGGCTACACCTTC

clone_size: -
d_call: -
v_call: TRBV29-1
j_call: TRBJ2-1
cdr3_aa: CSADYYNEQFF
cdr3_nt: TGCAGCGCGGACTACTACAATGAGCAGTTCTTC

clone_size: few
d_call: TRBD2
v_call: TRBV7-9
j_call: TRBJ2-7
cdr3_aa: CASSSHYPLAGEQYF
cdr3_nt: TGTGCCAGCAGCTCACACTACCCACTAGCGGGGGAGCAGTACTTC

clone_size: -
d_call: -
v_call: TRBV18
j_call: TRBJ2-7
cdr3_aa: CASSPKASAYEQYF
cdr3_nt: TGTGCCAGCTCACCAAAAGCTAGCGCCTACGAGCAGTACTTC

clone_size: -
d_call: TRBD2
v_call: TRBV7-9
j_call: TRBJ2-1
cdr3_aa: CASSLGGLEMIEQFF
cdr3_nt: TGTGCCAGCAGCTTAGGTGGACTAGAGATGATTGAGCAGTTCTTC

clone_size: -
d_call: TRBD2
v_call: TRBV2
j_call: TRBJ2-3
cdr3_aa: CASGGLARRADTQYF
cdr3_nt: TGTGCCAGCGGGGGACTAGCGAGGAGGGCAGATACGCAGTATTTT

clone_size: -
d_call: TRBD1
v_call: TRBV28
j_call: TRBJ1-3
cdr3_aa: CASSEPNRGLGNTIYF
cdr3_nt: TGTGCCAGCAGCGAACCTAACAGGGGTCTAGGAAACACCATATATTTT

clone_size: -
d_call: TRBD2
v_call: TRBV2
j_call: TRBJ2-3
cdr3_aa: CASTTSGWDTQYF
cdr3_nt: TGTGCCAGCACGACTAGCGGGTGGGATACGCAGTATTTT

clone_size: -
d_call: TRBD1
v_call: TRBV2
j_call: TRBJ1-5
cdr3_aa: CASSGGRGHQPQHF
cdr3_nt: TGTGCCAGCAGTGGCGGCAGGGGGCATCAGCCCCAGCATTTT

clone_size: -
d_call: -
v_call: TRBV6-2/TRBV6-3
j_call: TRBJ2-7
cdr3_aa: CASSYSPNYEQYF
cdr3_nt: TGTGCCAGCAGTTACAGCCCAAACTACGAGCAGTACTTC

clone_size: -
d_call: -
v_call: TRBV10-1
j_call: TRBJ1-1
cdr3_aa: CASSEGVTRGGNTEAFF
cdr3_nt: TGCGCCAGCAGTGAGGGGGTCACCCGAGGGGGGAACACTGAAGCTTTCTTT

clone_size: -
d_call: -
v_call: TRBV11-2
j_call: TRBJ2-1
cdr3_aa: CASSLGLRDEQFF
cdr3_nt: TGTGCCAGCAGCTTAGGTCTGCGGGATGAGCAGTTCTTC

clone_size: -
d_call: TRBD1
v_call: TRBV28
j_call: TRBJ1-5
cdr3_aa: CASRPGGTSNQPQHF
cdr3_nt: TGTGCCAGCAGACCAGGGGGTACTAGCAATCAGCCCCAGCATTTT

clone_size: -
d_call: -
v_call: TRBV28
j_call: TRBJ1-2
cdr3_aa: CASSLLRQILAGYTF
cdr3_nt: TGTGCCAGCAGTTTATTACGACAGATCCTCGCTGGCTACACCTTC

clone_size: -
d_call: TRBD1
v_call: TRBV19
j_call: TRBJ2-7
cdr3_aa: CASSMTDRGSYEQYF
cdr3_nt: TGTGCCAGTAGTATGACGGACAGGGGATCCTACGAGCAGTACTTC

clone_size: -
d_call: TRBD2
v_call: TRBV9
j_call: TRBJ2-7
cdr3_aa: CASSPIGAGGPSGHEQYF
cdr3_nt: TGTGCCAGCAGCCCCATAGGGGCGGGAGGACCCAGCGGCCACGAGCAGTACTTC

clone_size: few
d_call: -
v_call: TRBV5-6
j_call: TRBJ1-5
cdr3_aa: CASSRPWGHQPQHF
cdr3_nt: TGTGCCAGCAGCCGACCTTGGGGGCATCAGCCCCAGCATTTT

clone_size: -
d_call: TRBD1
v_call: TRBV25-1
j_call: TRBJ2-6
cdr3_aa: CASSTGQGRPSGANVLTF
cdr3_nt: TGTGCCAGCAGTACTGGACAGGGACGCCCTTCTGGGGCCAACGTCCTGACTTTC

clone_size: -
d_call: TRBD2
v_call: TRBV20-1
j_call: TRBJ2-1
cdr3_aa: CSASILGGRALNEQFF
cdr3_nt: TGCAGTGCTAGTATTTTGGGCGGGAGGGCCCTGAATGAGCAGTTCTTC

clone_size: -
d_call: -
v_call: TRBV9
j_call: TRBJ2-1
cdr3_aa: CASSPIVRVQQFF
cdr3_nt: TGTGCCAGCAGCCCCATAGTTCGGGTCCAGCAGTTCTTC

clone_size: -
d_call: TRBD1
v_call: TRBV9
j_call: TRBJ2-7
cdr3_aa: CASSVEAQGAYEQYF
cdr3_nt: TGTGCCAGCAGCGTAGAGGCTCAGGGGGCCTACGAGCAGTACTTC

clone_size: once
d_call: TRBD1
v_call: TRBV7-9
j_call: TRBJ1-5
cdr3_aa: CAGGTGSSNQPQHF
cdr3_nt: TGTGCCGGGGGGACAGGTAGTAGCAATCAGCCCCAGCATTTT

clone_size: -
d_call: -
v_call: TRBV28
j_call: TRBJ1-5
cdr3_aa: CASSLWGGDQPQHF
cdr3_nt: TGTGCCAGCAGTTTATGGGGAGGAGATCAGCCCCAGCATTTT

clone_size: -
d_call: TRBD1
v_call: TRBV3-1/TRBV3-2
j_call: TRBJ1-4
cdr3_aa: CASRPTRTGTNEKLFF
cdr3_nt: TGTGCCAGCAGACCAACTCGGACAGGGACTAATGAAAAACTGTTTTTT

clone_size: few
d_call: TRBD1
v_call: TRBV10-3
j_call: TRBJ2-2
cdr3_aa: CAISKGQGGTGELFF
cdr3_nt: TGTGCCATCAGTAAAGGACAGGGCGGCACCGGGGAGCTGTTTTTT

clone_size: -
d_call: -
v_call: TRBV11-2
j_call: TRBJ1-3
cdr3_aa: CASSFDRISGNTIYF
cdr3_nt: TGTGCCAGCAGCTTTGACAGAATCTCTGGAAACACCATATATTTT

clone_size: -
d_call: TRBD1
v_call: TRBV2
j_call: TRBJ2-5
cdr3_aa: CASREGTGGRETQYF
cdr3_nt: TGTGCCAGCAGGGAAGGGACAGGGGGTAGGGAGACCCAGTACTTC

clone_size: -
d_call: TRBD2
v_call: TRBV15
j_call: TRBJ2-3
cdr3_aa: CATSRERTSVTDTQYF
cdr3_nt: TGTGCCACCAGCAGAGAACGGACTAGTGTAACAGATACGCAGTATTTT

clone_size: -
d_call: TRBD2
v_call: TRBV5-1
j_call: TRBJ2-5
cdr3_aa: CASSPAGGGETQYF
cdr3_nt: TGCGCCAGCAGCCCGGCCGGGGGAGGGGAGACCCAGTACTTC

clone_size: -
d_call: -
v_call: TRBV18
j_call: TRBJ2-3
cdr3_aa: CASSRARQDTQYF
cdr3_nt: TGTGCCAGCTCACGCGCAAGACAAGATACGCAGTATTTT

clone_size: -
d_call: TRBD2
v_call: TRBV7-3
j_call: TRBJ2-2
cdr3_aa: CASSAIAGGPNTGELFF
cdr3_nt: TGTGCCAGCAGCGCGATAGCGGGAGGGCCAAACACTGGGGAGCTGTTTTTT

clone_size: few
d_call: TRBD1
v_call: TRBV23-1
j_call: TRBJ2-7
cdr3_aa: CASSQSGQGMGEQYF
cdr3_nt: TGCGCCAGCAGTCAATCGGGACAGGGGATGGGTGAGCAGTACTTC

clone_size: -
d_call: -
v_call: TRBV27
j_call: TRBJ1-4
cdr3_aa: CASSLFSRVTNEKLFF
cdr3_nt: TGTGCCAGCAGTTTATTCTCCAGGGTAACTAATGAAAAACTGTTTTTT

clone_size: -
d_call: -
v_call: TRBV9
j_call: TRBJ1-4
cdr3_aa: CASSVLARANEKLFF
cdr3_nt: TGTGCCAGCAGCGTATTGGCACGGGCTAATGAAAAACTGTTTTTT

clone_size: -
d_call: -
v_call: TRBV5-4
j_call: TRBJ2-1
cdr3_aa: CASSLADTNLAYNEQFF
cdr3_nt: TGTGCCAGCAGCCTGGCTGATACTAATTTAGCCTACAATGAGCAGTTCTTC

clone_size: few
d_call: TRBD1
v_call: TRBV27
j_call: TRBJ1-1
cdr3_aa: CASSFGDRNTEAFF
cdr3_nt: TGTGCCAGCAGTTTCGGGGACAGGAACACTGAAGCTTTCTTT